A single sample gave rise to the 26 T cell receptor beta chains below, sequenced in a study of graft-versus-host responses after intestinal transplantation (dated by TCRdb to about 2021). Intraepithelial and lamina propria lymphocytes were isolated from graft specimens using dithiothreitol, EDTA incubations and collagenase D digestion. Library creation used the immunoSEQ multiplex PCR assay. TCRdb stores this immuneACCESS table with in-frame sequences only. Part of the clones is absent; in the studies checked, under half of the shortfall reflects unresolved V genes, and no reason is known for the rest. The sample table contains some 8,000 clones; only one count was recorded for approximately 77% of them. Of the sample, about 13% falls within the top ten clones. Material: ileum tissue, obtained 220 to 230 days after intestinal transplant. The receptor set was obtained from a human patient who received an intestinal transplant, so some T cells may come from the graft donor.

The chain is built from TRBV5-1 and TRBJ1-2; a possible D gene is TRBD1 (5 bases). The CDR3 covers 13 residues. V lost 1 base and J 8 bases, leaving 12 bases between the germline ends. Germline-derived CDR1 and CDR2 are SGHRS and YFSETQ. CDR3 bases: TGCGCCAGCAGCTTGAGGGGCATCGAGGGCTACACCTTC. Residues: CASSLRGIEGYTF.

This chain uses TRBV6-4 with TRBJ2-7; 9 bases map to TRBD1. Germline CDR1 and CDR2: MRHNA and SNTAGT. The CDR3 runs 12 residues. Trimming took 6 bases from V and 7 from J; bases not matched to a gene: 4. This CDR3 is CASSGQGREQYF. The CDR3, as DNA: TGTGCCAGCAGCGGACAGGGGAGAGAGCAGTACTTC.

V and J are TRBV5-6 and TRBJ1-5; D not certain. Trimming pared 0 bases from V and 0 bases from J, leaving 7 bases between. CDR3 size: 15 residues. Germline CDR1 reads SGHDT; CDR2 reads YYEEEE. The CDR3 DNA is TGTGCCAGCAGCTTGGCGGGGAATAGCAATCAGCCCCAGCATTTT. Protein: CASSLAGNSNQPQHF.

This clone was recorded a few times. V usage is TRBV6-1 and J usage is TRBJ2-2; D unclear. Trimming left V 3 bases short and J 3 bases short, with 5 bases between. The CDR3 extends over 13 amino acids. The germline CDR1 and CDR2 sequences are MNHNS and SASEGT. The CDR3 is CASSDQDTGELFF. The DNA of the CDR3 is TGTGCCAGCAGTGACCAGGACACCGGGGAGCTGTTTTTT.

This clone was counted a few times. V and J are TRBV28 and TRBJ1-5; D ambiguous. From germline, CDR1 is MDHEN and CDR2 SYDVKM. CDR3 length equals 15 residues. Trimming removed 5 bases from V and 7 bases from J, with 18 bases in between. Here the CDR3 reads CASSRSQVPRQPQHF. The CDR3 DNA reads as TGTGCCAGCAGTCGCAGTCAGGTTCCTCGGCAGCCCCAGCATTTT.

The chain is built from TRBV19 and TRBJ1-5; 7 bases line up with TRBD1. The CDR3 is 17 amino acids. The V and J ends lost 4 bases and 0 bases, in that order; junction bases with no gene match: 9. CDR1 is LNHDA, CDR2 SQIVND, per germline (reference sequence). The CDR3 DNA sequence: TGTGCCAGTAGTACCTTATGGACAGGCTATAGCAATCAGCCCCAGCATTTT. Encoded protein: CASSTLWTGYSNQPQHF.

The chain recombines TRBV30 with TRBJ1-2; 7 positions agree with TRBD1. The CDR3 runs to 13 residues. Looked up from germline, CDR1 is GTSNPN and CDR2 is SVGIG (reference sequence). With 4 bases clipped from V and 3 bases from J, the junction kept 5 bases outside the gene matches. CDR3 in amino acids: CAWTIDRDYGYTF. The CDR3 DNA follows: TGTGCCTGGACGATCGACAGGGACTATGGCTACACCTTC.

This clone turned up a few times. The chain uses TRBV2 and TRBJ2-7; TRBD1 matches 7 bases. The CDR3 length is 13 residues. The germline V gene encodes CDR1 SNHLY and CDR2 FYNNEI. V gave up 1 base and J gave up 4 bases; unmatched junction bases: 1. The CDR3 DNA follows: TGTGCCAGCAGTGAAGGGACAGGTTACGAGCAGTACTTC. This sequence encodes CASSEGTGYEQYF.

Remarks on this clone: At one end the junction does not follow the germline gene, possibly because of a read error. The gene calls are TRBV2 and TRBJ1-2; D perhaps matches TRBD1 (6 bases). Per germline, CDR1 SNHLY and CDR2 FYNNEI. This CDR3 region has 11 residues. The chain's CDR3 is CASSEVSRQDF. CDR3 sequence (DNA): TGTGCCAGCAGCGAAGTTTCTCGACAGGACTTC.

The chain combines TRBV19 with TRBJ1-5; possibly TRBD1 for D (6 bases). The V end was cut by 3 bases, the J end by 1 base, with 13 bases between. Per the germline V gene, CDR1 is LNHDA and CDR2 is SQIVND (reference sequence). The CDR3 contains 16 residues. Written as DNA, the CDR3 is TGTGCCAGTAGTATTGGGCAGGGGCGGAGCAATCAGCCCCAGCATTTT. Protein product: CASSIGQGRSNQPQHF.

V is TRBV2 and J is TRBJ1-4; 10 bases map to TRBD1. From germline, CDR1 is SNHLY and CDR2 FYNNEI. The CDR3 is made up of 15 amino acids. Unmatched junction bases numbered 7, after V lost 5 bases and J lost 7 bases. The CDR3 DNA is TGTGCCAGCAGTTTGACAGGGGGCCAGGGTGAAAAACTGTTTTTT. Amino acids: CASSLTGGQGEKLFF. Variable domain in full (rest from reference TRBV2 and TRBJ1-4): EPEVTQTPSHQVTQMGQEVILRCVPISNHLYFYWYRQILGQKVEFLVSFYNNEISEKSEIFDDQFSVERPDGSNFTLKIRSTKLEDSAMYFCASSLTGGQGEKLFFGSGTQLSVL.

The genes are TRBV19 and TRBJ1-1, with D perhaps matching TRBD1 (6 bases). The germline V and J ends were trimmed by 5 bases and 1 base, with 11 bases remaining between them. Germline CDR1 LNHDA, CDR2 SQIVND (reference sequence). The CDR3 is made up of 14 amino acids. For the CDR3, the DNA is TGTGCCAGTAGTGCAACGGACAGGAACACTGAAGCTTTCTTT. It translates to CASSATDRNTEAFF.

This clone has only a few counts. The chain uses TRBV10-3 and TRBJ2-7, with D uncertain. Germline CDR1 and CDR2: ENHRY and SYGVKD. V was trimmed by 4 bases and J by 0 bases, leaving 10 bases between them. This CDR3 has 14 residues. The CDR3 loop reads CAISVSGISYEQYF. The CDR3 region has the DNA TGTGCCATCAGTGTCTCAGGAATCTCCTACGAGCAGTACTTC.

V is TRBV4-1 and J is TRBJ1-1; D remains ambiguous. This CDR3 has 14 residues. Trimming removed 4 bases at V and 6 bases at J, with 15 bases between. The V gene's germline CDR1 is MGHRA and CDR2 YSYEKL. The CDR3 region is CASSRPEGRAEAFF. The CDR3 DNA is TGCGCCAGCAGCCGGCCCGAGGGTCGTGCTGAAGCTTTCTTT.

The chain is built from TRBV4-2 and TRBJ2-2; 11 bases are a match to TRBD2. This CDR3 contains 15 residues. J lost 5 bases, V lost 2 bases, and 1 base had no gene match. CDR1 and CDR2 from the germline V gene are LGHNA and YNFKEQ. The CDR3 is CASSQRTSGTGELFF. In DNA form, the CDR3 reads TGTGCCAGCAGCCAAAGGACTAGCGGGACCGGGGAGCTGTTTTTT.

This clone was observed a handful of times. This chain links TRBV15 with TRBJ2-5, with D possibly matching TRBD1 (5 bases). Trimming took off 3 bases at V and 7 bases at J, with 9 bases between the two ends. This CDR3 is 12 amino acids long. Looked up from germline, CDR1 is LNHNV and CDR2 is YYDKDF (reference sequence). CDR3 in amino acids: CATSSSTGTQYF. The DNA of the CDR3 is TGTGCCACCAGCAGCAGTACAGGGACCCAGTACTTC.

The CDR3 loop reads CASSLEAWTSGRDEQFF. The CDR3 DNA reads TGTGCCAGCAGCTTGGAGGCGTGGACTAGTGGGCGGGATGAGCAGTTCTTC. The chain couples TRBV5-4 to TRBJ2-1, with TRBD2 identical over 7 bases. The V gene's germline CDR1 is SGHNT and CDR2 YYREEE (reference sequence). After removal of 0 bases from V and 8 bases from J, the junction contained 14 bases not matched to a gene. The length of the CDR3 is 17 residues. Filled out from reference TRBV5-4 and TRBJ2-1, the complete variable domain reads ETGVTQSPTHLIKTRGQQVTLRCSSQSGHNTVSWYQQALGQGPQFIFQYYREEENGRGNFPPRFSGLQFPNYSSELNVNALELDDSALYLCASSLEAWTSGRDEQFFGPGTRLTVL.

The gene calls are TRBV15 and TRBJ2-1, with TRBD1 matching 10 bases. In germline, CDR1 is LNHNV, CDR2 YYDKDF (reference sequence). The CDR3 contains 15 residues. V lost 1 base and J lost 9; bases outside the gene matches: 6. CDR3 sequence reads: CATSRGQGATSEQFF. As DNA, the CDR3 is TGTGCCACCAGCAGAGGACAGGGGGCGACGAGTGAGCAGTTCTTC.

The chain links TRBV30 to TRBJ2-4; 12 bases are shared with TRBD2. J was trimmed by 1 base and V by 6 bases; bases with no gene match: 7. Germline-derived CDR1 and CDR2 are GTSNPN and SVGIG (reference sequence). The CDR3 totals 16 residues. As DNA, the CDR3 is TGTGCCTGTCGCCTAGCGGGAGGGCGGGCCAAAAACATTCAGTACTTC. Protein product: CACRLAGGRAKNIQYF.

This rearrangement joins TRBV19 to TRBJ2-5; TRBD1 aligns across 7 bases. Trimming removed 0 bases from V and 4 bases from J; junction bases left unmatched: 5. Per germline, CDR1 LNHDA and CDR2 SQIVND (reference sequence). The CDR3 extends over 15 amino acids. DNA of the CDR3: TGTGCCAGTAGTATAGAGGACAGGTGGGGAGAGACCCAGTACTTC. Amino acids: CASSIEDRWGETQYF.

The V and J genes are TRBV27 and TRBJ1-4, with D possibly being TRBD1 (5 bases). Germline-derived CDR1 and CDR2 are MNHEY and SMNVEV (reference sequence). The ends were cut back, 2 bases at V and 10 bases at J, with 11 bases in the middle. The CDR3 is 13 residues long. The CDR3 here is CASSLGGSGKLFF. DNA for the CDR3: TGTGCCAGCAGTTTAGGGGGGTCGGGAAAACTGTTTTTT.

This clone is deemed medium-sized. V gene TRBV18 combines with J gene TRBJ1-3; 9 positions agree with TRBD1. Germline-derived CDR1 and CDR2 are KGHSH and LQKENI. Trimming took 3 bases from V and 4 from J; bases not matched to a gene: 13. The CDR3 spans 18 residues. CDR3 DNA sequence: TGTGCCAGCTCACCCAAGGCCTCTACAGGGGGCCGGGGAAACACCATATATTTT. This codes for CASSPKASTGGRGNTIYF.

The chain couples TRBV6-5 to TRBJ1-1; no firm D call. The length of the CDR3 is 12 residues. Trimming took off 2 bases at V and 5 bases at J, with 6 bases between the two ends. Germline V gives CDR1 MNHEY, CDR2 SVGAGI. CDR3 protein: CASSYGGTEAFF. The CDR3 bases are TGTGCCAGCAGTTACGGCGGGACTGAAGCTTTCTTT.

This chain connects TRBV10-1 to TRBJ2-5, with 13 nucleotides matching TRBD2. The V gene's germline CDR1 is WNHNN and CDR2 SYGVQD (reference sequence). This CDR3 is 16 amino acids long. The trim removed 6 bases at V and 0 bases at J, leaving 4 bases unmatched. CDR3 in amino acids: CASSAGTSGDQETQYF. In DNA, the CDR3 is TGCGCCAGCAGCGCGGGGACTAGCGGGGACCAAGAGACCCAGTACTTC.

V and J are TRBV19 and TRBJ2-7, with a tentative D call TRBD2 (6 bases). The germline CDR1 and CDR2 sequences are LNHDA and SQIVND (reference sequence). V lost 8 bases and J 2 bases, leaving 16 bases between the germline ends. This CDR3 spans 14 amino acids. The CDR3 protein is CASGGRGGAYEQYF. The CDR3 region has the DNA TGTGCCAGTGGAGGGCGGGGCGGAGCCTACGAGCAGTACTTC.

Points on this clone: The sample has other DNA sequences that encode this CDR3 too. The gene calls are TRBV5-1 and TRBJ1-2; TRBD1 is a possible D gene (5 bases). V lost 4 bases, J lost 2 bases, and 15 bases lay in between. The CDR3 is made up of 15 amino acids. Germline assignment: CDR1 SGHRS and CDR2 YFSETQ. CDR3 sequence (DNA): TGCGCCAGCAGCCTAACAGGAACCCCAAACTATGGCTACACCTTC. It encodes CASSLTGTPNYGYTF.